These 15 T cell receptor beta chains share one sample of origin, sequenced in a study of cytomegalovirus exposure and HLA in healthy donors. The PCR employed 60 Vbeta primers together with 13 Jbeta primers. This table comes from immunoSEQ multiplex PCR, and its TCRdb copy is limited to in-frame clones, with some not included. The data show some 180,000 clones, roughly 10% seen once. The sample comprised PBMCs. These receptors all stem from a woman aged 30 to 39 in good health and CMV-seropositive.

The CDR3: CSVANGSSYNEQFF. As DNA, the CDR3 is TGCAGCGTTGCTAACGGTAGCTCCTACAATGAGCAGTTCTTC. The chain carries TRBV29-1 and TRBJ2-1; D unresolved. This CDR3 contains 14 residues. V was pared by 4 bases and J by 0 bases, with 10 bases between. Germline V lookup: CDR1 SQVTM, CDR2 ANQGSEA.

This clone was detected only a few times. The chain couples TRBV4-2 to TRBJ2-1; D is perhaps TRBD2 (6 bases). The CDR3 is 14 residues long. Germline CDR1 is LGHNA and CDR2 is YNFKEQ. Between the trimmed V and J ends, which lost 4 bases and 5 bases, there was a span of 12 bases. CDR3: CASSPWDLDNEQFF. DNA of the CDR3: TGTGCCAGCAGCCCTTGGGACTTAGACAATGAGCAGTTCTTC.

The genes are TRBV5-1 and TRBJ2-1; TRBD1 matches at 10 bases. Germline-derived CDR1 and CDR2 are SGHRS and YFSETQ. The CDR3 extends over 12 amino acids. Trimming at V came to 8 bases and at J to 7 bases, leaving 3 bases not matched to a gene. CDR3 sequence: CASGTGENEQFF. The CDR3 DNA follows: TGCGCCAGTGGGACAGGGGAAAATGAGCAGTTCTTC.

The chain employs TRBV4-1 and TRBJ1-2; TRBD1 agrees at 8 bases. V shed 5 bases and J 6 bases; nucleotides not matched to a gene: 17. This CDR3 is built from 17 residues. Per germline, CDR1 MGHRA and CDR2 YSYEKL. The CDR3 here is CASSAYSGTGGRDGYTF. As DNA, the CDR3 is TGCGCCAGCAGCGCTTACTCCGGGACAGGAGGGAGGGATGGCTACACCTTC.

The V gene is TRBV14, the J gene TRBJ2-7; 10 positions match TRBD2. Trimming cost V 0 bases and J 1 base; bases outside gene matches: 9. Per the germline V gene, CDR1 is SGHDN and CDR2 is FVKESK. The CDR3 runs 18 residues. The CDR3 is CASSQDRSGRAGSYEQYF. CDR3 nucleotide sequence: TGTGCCAGCAGCCAAGATCGAAGCGGGAGGGCCGGATCCTACGAGCAGTACTTC.

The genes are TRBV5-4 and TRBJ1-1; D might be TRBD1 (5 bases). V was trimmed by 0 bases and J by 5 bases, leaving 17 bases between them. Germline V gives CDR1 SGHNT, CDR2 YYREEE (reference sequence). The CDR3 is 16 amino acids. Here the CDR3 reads CASSLVDRGGWTEAFF. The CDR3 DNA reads TGTGCCAGCAGCTTGGTGGATAGGGGAGGTTGGACTGAAGCTTTCTTT.

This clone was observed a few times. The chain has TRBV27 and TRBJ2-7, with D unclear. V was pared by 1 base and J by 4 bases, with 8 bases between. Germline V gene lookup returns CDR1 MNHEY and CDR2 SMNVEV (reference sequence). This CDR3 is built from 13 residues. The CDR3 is CASSLLGLYEQYF. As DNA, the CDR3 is TGTGCCAGCAGTTTATTGGGCCTTTACGAGCAGTACTTC.

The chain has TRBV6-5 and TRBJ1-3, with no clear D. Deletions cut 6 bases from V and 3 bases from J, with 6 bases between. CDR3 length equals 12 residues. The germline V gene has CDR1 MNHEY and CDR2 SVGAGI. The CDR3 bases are TGTGCCAGCAGGGACTTTGGAAACACCATATATTTT. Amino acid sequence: CASRDFGNTIYF.

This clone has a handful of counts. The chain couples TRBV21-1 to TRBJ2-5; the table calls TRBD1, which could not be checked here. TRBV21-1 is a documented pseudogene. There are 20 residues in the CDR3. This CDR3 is CASSKVQERRRQVPVGDQYF. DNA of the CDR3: TGTGCCAGCAGCAAAGTTCAGGAACGACGGCGACAGGTCCCTGTTGGGGACCAGTACTTC.

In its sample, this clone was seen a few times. In nucleotides, the CDR3 is TGCAGCGCCCTGGGACTAGCAAAAGAGACCCAGTACTTC. Amino acids: CSALGLAKETQYF. The genes are TRBV29-1 and TRBJ2-5; 9 bases fit TRBD2. This CDR3 contains 13 residues. Germline V CDR1 and CDR2: SQVTM, ANQGSEA. Trimming at V came to 7 bases and at J to 3 bases, leaving 6 bases not matched to a gene.

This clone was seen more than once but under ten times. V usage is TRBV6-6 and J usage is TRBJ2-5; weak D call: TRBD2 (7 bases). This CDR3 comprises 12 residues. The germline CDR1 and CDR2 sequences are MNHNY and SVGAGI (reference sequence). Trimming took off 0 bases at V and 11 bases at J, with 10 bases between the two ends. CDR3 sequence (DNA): TGTGCCAGCAGTTACTCAGGGGGGGAGCAGTACTTC. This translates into CASSYSGGEQYF.

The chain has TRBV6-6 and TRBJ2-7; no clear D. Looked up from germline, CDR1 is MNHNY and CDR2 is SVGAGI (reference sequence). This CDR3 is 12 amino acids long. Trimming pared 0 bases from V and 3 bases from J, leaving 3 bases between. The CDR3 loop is CASSYSIYEQYF. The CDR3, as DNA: TGTGCCAGCAGTTACTCCATCTACGAGCAGTACTTC.

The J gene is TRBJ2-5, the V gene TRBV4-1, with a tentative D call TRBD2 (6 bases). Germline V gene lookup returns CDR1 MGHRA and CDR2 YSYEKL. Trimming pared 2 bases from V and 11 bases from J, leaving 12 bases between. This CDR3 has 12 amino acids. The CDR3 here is CASSQPSGEQYF. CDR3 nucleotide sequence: TGCGCCAGCAGCCAACCCTCGGGGGAGCAGTACTTC.

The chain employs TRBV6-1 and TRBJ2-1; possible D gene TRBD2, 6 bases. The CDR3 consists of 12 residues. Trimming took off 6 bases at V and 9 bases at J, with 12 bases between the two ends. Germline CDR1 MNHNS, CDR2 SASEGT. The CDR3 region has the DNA TGTGCCAGCAGAATCAGGGAGGCTGAGCAGTTCTTC. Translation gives CASRIREAEQFF.

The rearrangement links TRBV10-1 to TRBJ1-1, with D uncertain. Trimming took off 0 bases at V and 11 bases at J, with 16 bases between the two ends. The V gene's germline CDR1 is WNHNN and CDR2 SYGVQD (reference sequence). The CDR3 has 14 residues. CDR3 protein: CASSESKAGKRAFF. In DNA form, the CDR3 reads TGCGCCAGCAGTGAGTCGAAGGCAGGAAAAAGGGCTTTCTTT.